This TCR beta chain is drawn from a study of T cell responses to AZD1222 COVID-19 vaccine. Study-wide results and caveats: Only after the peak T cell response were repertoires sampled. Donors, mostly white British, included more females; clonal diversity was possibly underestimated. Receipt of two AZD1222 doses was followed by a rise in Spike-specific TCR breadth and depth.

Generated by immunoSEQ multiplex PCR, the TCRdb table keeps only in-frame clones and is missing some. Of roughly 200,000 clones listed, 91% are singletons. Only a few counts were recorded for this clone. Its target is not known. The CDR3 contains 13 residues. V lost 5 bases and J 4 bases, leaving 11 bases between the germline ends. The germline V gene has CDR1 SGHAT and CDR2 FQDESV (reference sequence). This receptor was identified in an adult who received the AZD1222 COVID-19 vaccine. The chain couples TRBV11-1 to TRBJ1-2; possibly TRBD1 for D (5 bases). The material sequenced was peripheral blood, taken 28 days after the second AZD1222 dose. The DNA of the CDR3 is TGTGCCAGCAGCCCGGGGACCATCTATGGCTACACCTTC. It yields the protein CASSPGTIYGYTF.